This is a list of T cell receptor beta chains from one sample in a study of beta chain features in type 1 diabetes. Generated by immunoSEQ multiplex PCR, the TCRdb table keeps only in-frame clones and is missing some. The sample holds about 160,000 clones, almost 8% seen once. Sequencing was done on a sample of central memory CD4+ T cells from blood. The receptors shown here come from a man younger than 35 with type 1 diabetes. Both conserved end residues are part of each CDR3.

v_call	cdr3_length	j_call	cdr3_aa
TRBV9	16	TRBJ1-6	CASSDQRGGHNSPLHF
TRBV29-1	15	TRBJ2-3	CSVASTSGSTDTQYF
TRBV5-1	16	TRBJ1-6	CASSLVGTTRNSPLHF
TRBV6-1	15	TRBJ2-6	CASSVLGSGANVLTF
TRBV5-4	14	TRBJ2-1	CASRTGGYHNEQFF
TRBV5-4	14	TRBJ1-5	CASSLDRHNQPQHF
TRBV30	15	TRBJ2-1	CACLRGSSSYNEQFF
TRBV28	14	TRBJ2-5	CASSRLAGGKTQYF
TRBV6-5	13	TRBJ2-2	CACKFGSYGELFF
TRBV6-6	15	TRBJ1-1	CASSDNRGLNTEAFF
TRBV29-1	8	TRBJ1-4	CSVEGLFF
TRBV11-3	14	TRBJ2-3	CASSSTGTTHTQYF
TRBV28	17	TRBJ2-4	CATTTPTGNRAKNIQYF
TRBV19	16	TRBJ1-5	CASSLRFGQSNQPQHF
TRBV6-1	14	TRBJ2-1	CASSAAGTHYEQFF